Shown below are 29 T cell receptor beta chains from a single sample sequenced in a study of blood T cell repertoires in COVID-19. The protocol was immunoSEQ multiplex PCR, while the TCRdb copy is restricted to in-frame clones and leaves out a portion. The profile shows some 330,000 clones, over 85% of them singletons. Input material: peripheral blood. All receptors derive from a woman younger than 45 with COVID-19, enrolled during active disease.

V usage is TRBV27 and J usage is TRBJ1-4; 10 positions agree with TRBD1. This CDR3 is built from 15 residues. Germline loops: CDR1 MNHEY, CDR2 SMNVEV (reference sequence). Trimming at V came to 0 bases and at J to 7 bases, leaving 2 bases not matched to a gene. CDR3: CASSLSTGGVEKLFF. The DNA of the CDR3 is TGTGCCAGCAGTTTATCGACAGGGGGCGTTGAAAAACTGTTTTTT. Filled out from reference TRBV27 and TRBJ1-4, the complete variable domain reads EAQVTQNPRYLITVTGKKLTVTCSQNMNHEYMSWYRQDPGLGLRQIYYSMNVEVTDKGDVPEGYKVSRKEKRNFPLILESPSPNQTSLYFCASSLSTGGVEKLFFGSGTQLSVL.

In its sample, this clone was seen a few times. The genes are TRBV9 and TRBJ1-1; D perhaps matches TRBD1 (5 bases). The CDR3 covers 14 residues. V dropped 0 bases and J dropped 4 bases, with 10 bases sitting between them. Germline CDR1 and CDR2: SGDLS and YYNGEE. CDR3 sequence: CASSVGRASTEAFF. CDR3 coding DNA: TGTGCCAGCAGCGTAGGCAGGGCAAGCACTGAAGCTTTCTTT.

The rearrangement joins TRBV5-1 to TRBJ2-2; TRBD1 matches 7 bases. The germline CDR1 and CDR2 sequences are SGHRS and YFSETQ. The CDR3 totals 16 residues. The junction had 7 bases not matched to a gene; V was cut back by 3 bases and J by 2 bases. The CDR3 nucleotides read TGCGCCAGCAGCTCCCGGGACAGCCTTAACACCGGGGAGCTGTTTTTT. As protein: CASSSRDSLNTGELFF.

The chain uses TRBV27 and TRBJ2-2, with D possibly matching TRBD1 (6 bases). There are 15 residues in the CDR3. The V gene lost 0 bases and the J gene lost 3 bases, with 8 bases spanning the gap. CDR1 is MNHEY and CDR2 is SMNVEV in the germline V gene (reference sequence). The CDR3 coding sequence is TGTGCCAGCAGTTTATCGGGACACTACACCGGGGAGCTGTTTTTT. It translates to CASSLSGHYTGELFF.

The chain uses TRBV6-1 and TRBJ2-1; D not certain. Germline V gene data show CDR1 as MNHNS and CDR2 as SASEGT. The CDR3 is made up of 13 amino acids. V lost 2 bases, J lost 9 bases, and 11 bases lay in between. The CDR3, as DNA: TGTGCCAGCAGTGAAATTGTGGTTAGTGAGCAGTTCTTC. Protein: CASSEIVVSEQFF.

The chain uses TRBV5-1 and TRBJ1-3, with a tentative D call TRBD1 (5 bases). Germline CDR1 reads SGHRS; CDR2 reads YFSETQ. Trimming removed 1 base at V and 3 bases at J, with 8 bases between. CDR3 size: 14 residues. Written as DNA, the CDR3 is TGCGCCAGCAGCTTGTCAGGGATTGGAAACACCATATATTTT. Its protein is CASSLSGIGNTIYF.

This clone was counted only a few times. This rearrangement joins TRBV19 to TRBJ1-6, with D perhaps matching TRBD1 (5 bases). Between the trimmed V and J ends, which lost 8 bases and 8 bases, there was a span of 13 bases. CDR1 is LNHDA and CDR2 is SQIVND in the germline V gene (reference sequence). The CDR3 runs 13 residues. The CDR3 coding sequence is TGTGCCAGTTCAGGGCTTTTGGATTCACCCCTCCACTTT. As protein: CASSGLLDSPLHF.

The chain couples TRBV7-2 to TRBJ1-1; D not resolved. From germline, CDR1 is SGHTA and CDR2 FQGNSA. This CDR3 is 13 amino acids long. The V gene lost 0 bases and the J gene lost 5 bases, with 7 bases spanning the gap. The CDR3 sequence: CASSLAGATEAFF. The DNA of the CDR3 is TGTGCCAGCAGCTTAGCCGGAGCTACTGAAGCTTTCTTT.

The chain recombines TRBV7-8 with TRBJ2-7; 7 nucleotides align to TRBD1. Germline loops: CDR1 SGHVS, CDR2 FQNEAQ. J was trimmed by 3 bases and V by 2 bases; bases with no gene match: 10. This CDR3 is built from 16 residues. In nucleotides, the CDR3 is TGTGCCAGCAGCTTAAATGTAGGCGACAGGGTCTACGAGCAGTACGTC. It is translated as CASSLNVGDRVYEQYV.

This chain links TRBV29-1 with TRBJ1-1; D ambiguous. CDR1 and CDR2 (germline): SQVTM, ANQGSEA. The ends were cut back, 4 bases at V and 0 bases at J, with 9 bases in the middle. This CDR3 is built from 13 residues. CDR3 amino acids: CSVGLSMNTEAFF. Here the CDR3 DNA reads TGCAGCGTTGGCCTAAGCATGAACACTGAAGCTTTCTTT.

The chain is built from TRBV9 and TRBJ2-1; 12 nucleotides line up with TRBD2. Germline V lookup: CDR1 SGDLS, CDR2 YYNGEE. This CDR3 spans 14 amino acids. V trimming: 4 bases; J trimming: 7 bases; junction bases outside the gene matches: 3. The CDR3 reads CASSRLAGENEQFF. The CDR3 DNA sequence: TGTGCCAGCAGCAGACTAGCGGGGGAGAATGAGCAGTTCTTC. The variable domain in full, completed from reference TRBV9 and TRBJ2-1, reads DSGVTQTPKHLITATGQRVTLRCSPRSGDLSVYWYQQSLDQGLQFLIQYYNGEERAKGNILERFSAQQFPDLHSELNLSSLELGDSALYFCASSRLAGENEQFFGPGTRLTVL.

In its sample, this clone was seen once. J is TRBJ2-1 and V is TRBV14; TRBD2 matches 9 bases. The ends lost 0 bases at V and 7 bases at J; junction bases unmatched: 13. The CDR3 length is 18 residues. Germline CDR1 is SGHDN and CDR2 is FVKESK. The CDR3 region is CASSQDLIGRGGWNEQFF. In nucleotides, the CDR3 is TGTGCCAGCAGCCAAGATCTCATAGGGCGGGGGGGCTGGAATGAGCAGTTCTTC.

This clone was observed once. This CDR3 reads CASSLAGARGEKLFF. The CDR3 coding sequence is TGTGCCAGCTCCCTGGCGGGGGCGCGGGGTGAAAAACTGTTTTTT. This chain uses TRBV2 with TRBJ1-4; D perhaps matches TRBD1 (6 bases). There are 15 residues in the CDR3. Between the trimmed V and J ends, which lost 8 bases and 7 bases, there was a span of 20 bases. Looked up from germline, CDR1 is SNHLY and CDR2 is FYNNEI.

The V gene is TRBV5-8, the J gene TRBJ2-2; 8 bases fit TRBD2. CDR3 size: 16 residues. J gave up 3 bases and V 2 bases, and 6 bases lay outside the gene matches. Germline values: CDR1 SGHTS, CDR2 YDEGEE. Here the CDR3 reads CASSFGRGGYTGELFF. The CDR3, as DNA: TGTGCCAGCAGCTTCGGACGGGGGGGCTACACCGGGGAGCTGTTTTTT.

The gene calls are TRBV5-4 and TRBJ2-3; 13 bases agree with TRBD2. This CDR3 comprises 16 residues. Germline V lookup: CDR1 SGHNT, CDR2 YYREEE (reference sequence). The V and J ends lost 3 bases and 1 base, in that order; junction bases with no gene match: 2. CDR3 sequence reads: CASSSGLAGGTDTQYF. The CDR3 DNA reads TGTGCCAGCAGCTCAGGACTAGCGGGAGGCACAGATACGCAGTATTTT.

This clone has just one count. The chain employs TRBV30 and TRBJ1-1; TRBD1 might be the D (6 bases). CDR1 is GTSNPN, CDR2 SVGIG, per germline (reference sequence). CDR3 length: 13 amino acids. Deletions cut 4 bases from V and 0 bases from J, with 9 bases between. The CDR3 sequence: CAWNKGVNTEAFF. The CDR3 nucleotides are TGTGCCTGGAATAAGGGGGTGAACACTGAAGCTTTCTTT.

Here the CDR3 reads CATGLADSTDTQYF. The CDR3 nucleotides read TGTGCCACTGGACTAGCGGATAGCACAGATACGCAGTATTTT. J is TRBJ2-3 and V is TRBV2; 10 bases fit TRBD2. The CDR3 length is 14 residues. Trimming at V came to 10 bases and at J to 0 bases, leaving 4 bases not matched to a gene. From germline, CDR1 is SNHLY and CDR2 FYNNEI.

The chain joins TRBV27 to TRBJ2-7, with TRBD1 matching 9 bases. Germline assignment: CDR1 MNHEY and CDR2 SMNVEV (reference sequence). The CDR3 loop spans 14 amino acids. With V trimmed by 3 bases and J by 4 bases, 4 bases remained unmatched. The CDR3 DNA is TGTGCCAGCAGTTTTCGGACAGGGGAATACGAGCAGTACTTC. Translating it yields CASSFRTGEYEQYF.

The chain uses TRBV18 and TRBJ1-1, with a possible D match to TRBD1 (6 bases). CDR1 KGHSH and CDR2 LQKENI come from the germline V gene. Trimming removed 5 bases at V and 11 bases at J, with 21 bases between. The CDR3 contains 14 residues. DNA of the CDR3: TGTGCCAGCTCAGAGACAGTGACCAGGGGTGGTGCTTTCTTT. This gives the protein CASSETVTRGGAFF.

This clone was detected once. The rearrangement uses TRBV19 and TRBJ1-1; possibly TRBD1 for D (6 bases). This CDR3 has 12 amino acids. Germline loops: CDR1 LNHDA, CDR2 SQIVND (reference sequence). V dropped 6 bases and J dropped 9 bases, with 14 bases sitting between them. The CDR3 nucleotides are TGTGCCAGTAGCTCTCTCGGACAGAAAGCTTTCTTT. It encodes CASSSLGQKAFF.

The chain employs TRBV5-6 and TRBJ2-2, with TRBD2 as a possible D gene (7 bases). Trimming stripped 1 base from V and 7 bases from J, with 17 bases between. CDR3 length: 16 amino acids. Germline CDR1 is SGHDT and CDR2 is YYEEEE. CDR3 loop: CASSLPRGLLGGELFF. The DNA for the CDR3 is TGTGCCAGCAGCTTGCCGCGGGGGCTATTGGGCGGGGAGCTGTTTTTT.

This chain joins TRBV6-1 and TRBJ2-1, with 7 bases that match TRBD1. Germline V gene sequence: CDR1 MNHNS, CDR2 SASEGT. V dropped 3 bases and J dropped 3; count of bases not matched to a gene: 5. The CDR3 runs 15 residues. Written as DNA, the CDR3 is TGTGCCAGCAGTGACCGGGACAGCCTCTACAATGAGCAGTTCTTC. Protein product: CASSDRDSLYNEQFF.

CDR3: CASSFSGTGGRDTQYF. CDR3 DNA: TGTGCCAGTAGTTTCTCCGGGACAGGGGGCAGGGATACGCAGTATTTT. This chain joins TRBV19 and TRBJ2-3, with 12 bases that match TRBD1. The germline V gene encodes CDR1 LNHDA and CDR2 SQIVND (reference sequence). The V and J ends lost 5 bases and 6 bases, in that order; junction bases with no gene match: 9. The CDR3 runs to 16 residues. The complete variable domain, with remaining parts taken from reference TRBV19 and TRBJ2-3, reads DGGITQSPKYLFRKEGQNVTLSCEQNLNHDAMYWYRQDPGQGLRLIYYSQIVNDFQKGDIAEGYSVSREKKESFPLTVTSAQKNPTAFYLCASSFSGTGGRDTQYFGPGTRLTVL.

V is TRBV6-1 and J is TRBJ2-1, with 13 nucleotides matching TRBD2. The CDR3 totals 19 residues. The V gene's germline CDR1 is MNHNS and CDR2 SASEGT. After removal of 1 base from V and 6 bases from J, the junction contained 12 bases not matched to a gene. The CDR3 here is CASSEGQIRLAGGLNEQFF. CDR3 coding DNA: TGTGCCAGCAGTGAAGGTCAGATTAGACTAGCGGGGGGACTCAATGAGCAGTTCTTC.

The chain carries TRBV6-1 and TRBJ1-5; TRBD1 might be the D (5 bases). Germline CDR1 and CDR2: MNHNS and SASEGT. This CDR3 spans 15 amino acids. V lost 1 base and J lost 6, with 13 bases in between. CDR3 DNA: TGTGCCAGCAGTGAAGTATGGCAGGGTGGTCAGCCCCAGCATTTT. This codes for CASSEVWQGGQPQHF.

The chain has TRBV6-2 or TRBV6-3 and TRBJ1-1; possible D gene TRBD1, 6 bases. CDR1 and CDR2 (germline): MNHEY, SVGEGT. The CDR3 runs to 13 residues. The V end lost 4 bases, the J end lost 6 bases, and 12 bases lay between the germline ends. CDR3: CASSFGGAAEAFF. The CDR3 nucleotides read TGTGCCAGCAGTTTCGGGGGGGCAGCTGAAGCTTTCTTT.

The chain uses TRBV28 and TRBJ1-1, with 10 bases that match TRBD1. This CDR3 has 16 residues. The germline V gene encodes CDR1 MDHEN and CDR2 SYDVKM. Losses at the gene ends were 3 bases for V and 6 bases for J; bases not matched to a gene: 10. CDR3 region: CASSFPGQGLFAEAFF. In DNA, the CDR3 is TGTGCCAGCAGTTTTCCGGGACAGGGGTTGTTCGCTGAAGCTTTCTTT.

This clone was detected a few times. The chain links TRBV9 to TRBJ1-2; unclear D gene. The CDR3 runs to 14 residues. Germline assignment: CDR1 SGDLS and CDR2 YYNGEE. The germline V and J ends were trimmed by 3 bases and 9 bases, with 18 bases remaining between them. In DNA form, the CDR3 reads TGTGCCAGCAGCGCGTTGGGCTCACCCTTCCGCTACACCTTC. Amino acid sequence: CASSALGSPFRYTF.

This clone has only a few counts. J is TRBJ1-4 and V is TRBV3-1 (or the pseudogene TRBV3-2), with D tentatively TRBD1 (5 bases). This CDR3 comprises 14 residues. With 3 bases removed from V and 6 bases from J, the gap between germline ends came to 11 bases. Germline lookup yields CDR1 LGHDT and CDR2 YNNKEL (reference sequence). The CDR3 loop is CASSQGRDDEKLFF. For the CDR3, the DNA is TGTGCCAGCAGCCAGGGGCGTGACGATGAAAAACTGTTTTTT.